These 18 T cell receptor beta chains were sequenced from one sample in a study of shared clonotypes between healthy human individuals. Data came from immunoSEQ multiplex PCR; TCRdb stores just in-frame clones and leaves some out. Among more than 500,000 clones, 85% to 95% were seen once, and the ten largest hold around 0.11%. CD45RO-negative cells were positively selected for CCR7, leaving out terminally differentiated effector memory CD45RA+ cells. What was sequenced was naive CD8+ T cells sorted from blood. The receptors were gathered from a woman aged 25 to 45 in good health.

The CDR3 region is CASSLATGGSNQPQHF. The CDR3 DNA is TGTGCCAGCAGCTTAGCGACAGGGGGGTCGAATCAGCCCCAGCATTTT. The chain recombines TRBV7-8 with TRBJ1-5; 9 bases match TRBD1. The CDR3 has 16 amino acids. The ends lost 0 bases at V and 4 bases at J; junction bases unmatched: 4. In germline, CDR1 is SGHVS, CDR2 FQNEAQ.

This rearrangement joins TRBV6-5 to TRBJ1-1; 9 bases map to TRBD1. In germline, CDR1 is MNHEY, CDR2 SVGAGI. Unmatched junction bases numbered 6, after V lost 6 bases and J lost 4 bases. This CDR3 region has 14 residues. In DNA form, the CDR3 reads TGTGCCAGCAGCCCGGGACAGGGAGGCACTGAAGCTTTCTTT. Translation: CASSPGQGGTEAFF.

The J gene is TRBJ2-6, the V gene TRBV29-1; 10 positions match TRBD1. Germline CDR1 reads SQVTM; CDR2 reads ANQGSEA. The CDR3 is made up of 16 amino acids. The trim removed 5 bases at V and 2 bases at J, leaving 6 bases unmatched. In DNA, the CDR3 is TGCAGCGTTTTCCCGGGACAGGGGACTGGGGCCAACGTCCTGACTTTC. This encodes CSVFPGQGTGANVLTF.

In the case of this clone: Other DNA sequences in this sample translate to the same CDR3. This chain joins TRBV27 and TRBJ2-7, with 8 nucleotides matching TRBD1. Germline CDR1 reads MNHEY; CDR2 reads SMNVEV (reference sequence). Trimming cost V 8 bases and J 0 bases; bases outside gene matches: 3. The CDR3 runs to 13 residues. The CDR3 reads CASGTGHSYEQYF. CDR3 sequence (DNA): TGTGCCAGCGGGACAGGCCACTCCTACGAGCAGTACTTC.

This clone was counted a single time. The gene calls are TRBV28 and TRBJ2-7; D is undetermined. The CDR3 has 13 residues. Germline assignment: CDR1 MDHEN and CDR2 SYDVKM. V was shortened by 2 bases and J by 5 bases, with 10 bases between the two germline ends. This CDR3 is CASSLNLGHEQYF. The CDR3 nucleotides are TGTGCCAGCAGTTTAAATCTAGGCCACGAGCAGTACTTC.

The chain uses TRBV27 and TRBJ2-3, with 11 positions matching TRBD2. Germline V CDR1 and CDR2: MNHEY, SMNVEV (reference sequence). V dropped 5 bases and J dropped 9; count of bases not matched to a gene: 10. The CDR3 is 15 residues long. In DNA, the CDR3 is TGTGCCAGCAGTCCGGGGACTAGCGGCGGTGGGACGCAGTATTTT. Protein: CASSPGTSGGGTQYF.

The V and J genes are TRBV7-9 and TRBJ2-5, with a possible D match to TRBD2 (5 bases). Trimming took off 6 bases at V and 7 bases at J, with 9 bases between the two ends. The CDR3 covers 11 residues. Germline values: CDR1 SEHNR, CDR2 FQNEAQ (reference sequence). The CDR3 DNA follows: TGTGCCAGCAGGGACGGAGGGACCCAGTACTTC. As protein: CASRDGGTQYF.

This clone was counted a single time. The chain carries TRBV28 and TRBJ1-4; TRBD1 agrees at 7 bases. This CDR3 has 13 amino acids. The trim removed 2 bases at V and 15 bases at J, leaving 9 bases unmatched. Germline V lookup: CDR1 MDHEN, CDR2 SYDVKM. The CDR3 region has the DNA TGTGCCAGCAGTTTACAGGGGGACCCGACAATGTTTTTT. Protein product: CASSLQGDPTMFF.

The V call is TRBV5-8, the J call TRBJ1-6; no definite D call. V was clipped by 4 bases and J by 9 bases, with 8 bases between them. CDR1 and CDR2 (germline): SGHTS, YDEGEE. The CDR3 loop spans 12 amino acids. CDR3 sequence reads: CASSRGGSPLHF. The CDR3 nucleotides are TGTGCCAGCAGCCGAGGAGGTTCACCCCTCCACTTT.

The CDR3 protein is CAWSSGQGRETQYF. DNA of the CDR3: TGTGCCTGGAGCTCGGGACAGGGTAGAGAGACCCAGTACTTC. V is TRBV30 and J is TRBJ2-5, with TRBD1 identical over 9 bases. This CDR3 spans 14 amino acids. CDR1 GTSNPN and CDR2 SVGIG come from the germline V gene (reference sequence). V shed 3 bases, J shed 4 bases, and the junction held 6 bases outside the gene matches.

The chain joins TRBV25-1 to TRBJ2-7; D possibly corresponds to TRBD2 (5 bases). The CDR3 runs to 12 residues. Germline V gene data show CDR1 as MGHDK and CDR2 as SYGVNS. Trimming removed 6 bases at V and 2 bases at J, with 8 bases between. The CDR3 nucleotides are TGTGCCAGCAGCGGGAACACCTACGAGCAGTACTTC. Protein: CASSGNTYEQYF.

This clone was seen once. The rearrangement joins TRBV7-9 to TRBJ2-2, with TRBD2 identical over 9 bases. Germline loops: CDR1 SEHNR, CDR2 FQNEAQ (reference sequence). The CDR3 consists of 16 residues. V lost 5 bases to trimming and J lost 1 base; unmatched junction nucleotides: 5. The CDR3 sequence: CASSDLAGLNTGELFF. In DNA form, the CDR3 reads TGTGCCAGCAGCGATCTAGCGGGACTGAACACCGGGGAGCTGTTTTTT. Filled out from reference TRBV7-9 and TRBJ2-2, the complete variable domain reads DTGVSQNPRHKITKRGQNVTFRCDPISEHNRLYWYRQTLGQGPEFLTYFQNEAQLEKSRLLSDRFSAERPKGSFSTLEIQRTEQGDSAMYLCASSDLAGLNTGELFFGEGSRLTVL.

V is TRBV5-6 and J is TRBJ2-7, with 10 bases aligning to TRBD1. Germline CDR1 SGHDT, CDR2 YYEEEE. This CDR3 is built from 14 residues. V was clipped by 2 bases and J by 5 bases; unmatched bases: 4. CDR3 amino acids: CASSLWGQGNEQYF. In nucleotides, the CDR3 is TGTGCCAGCAGCTTATGGGGACAGGGGAACGAGCAGTACTTC.

This clone occurred once. The V gene is TRBV27, the J gene TRBJ2-7; the D gene is possibly TRBD1 (5 bases). This CDR3 contains 12 residues. V was cut by 4 bases and J by 5 bases, with 9 bases left in between. CDR1 MNHEY and CDR2 SMNVEV come from the germline V gene (reference sequence). CDR3 bases: TGTGCCAGCAGTTCCCAGGGTAACGAGCAGTACTTC. This gives the protein CASSSQGNEQYF.

The chain carries TRBV27 and TRBJ2-1; 8 nucleotides align to TRBD2. Germline CDR1 reads MNHEY; CDR2 reads SMNVEV (reference sequence). The CDR3 is made up of 17 amino acids. The J segment lost 4 bases and the V segment lost 3 bases, leaving 11 bases of the junction unmatched. In nucleotides, the CDR3 is TGTGCCAGCAGTTTCTCGGCGGGAGGACCCGTTTACAATGAGCAGTTCTTC. Encoded protein: CASSFSAGGPVYNEQFF.

This clone was recorded a few times. The chain links TRBV4-2 to TRBJ2-1; D remains ambiguous. The germline V gene has CDR1 LGHNA and CDR2 YNFKEQ. This CDR3 region has 13 residues. V was trimmed by 3 bases and J by 6 bases, leaving 9 bases between them. For the CDR3, the DNA is TGTGCCAGCAGCCAGGGATTGGGCAATGAGCAGTTCTTC. This translates into CASSQGLGNEQFF.

The J gene is TRBJ2-1, the V gene TRBV11-2; TRBD1 might be the D (6 bases). Looked up from germline, CDR1 is SGHAT and CDR2 is FQNNGV. Trimming pared 0 bases from V and 8 bases from J, leaving 8 bases between. This CDR3 comprises 13 residues. CDR3 amino acids: CASSLDSGDEQFF. The CDR3 bases are TGTGCCAGCAGCTTAGATTCAGGGGATGAGCAGTTCTTC.

The chain uses TRBV19 and TRBJ2-4; the match to TRBD1 covers 10 bases. CDR3 length: 13 amino acids. CDR1 and CDR2 (germline): LNHDA, SQIVND (reference sequence). J lost 4 bases, V lost 8 bases, and 2 bases had no gene match. The CDR3 sequence is CASGGQGKNIQYF. CDR3 in DNA: TGTGCCAGTGGGGGACAGGGGAAAAACATTCAGTACTTC.